This is a list of T cell receptor beta chains from one sample in a study of shared clonotypes between healthy human individuals. Profiling relied on immunoSEQ multiplex PCR, and the TCRdb table lists in-frame clones only, not all of them. The table includes 950,000 to 1,100,000 clones, about 75% detected once. Sample: memory CD4+ T cells sorted from blood. The source of these receptors is a young man in good health. The conserved cysteine and the conserved F or W are not part of the CDR3 here. Only part of the rows carry a size: once, few, many, or a class if the clone is expanded.

V gene	clone size	CDR3 protein
TRBV29-1	few	SGVRSANEQF
TRBV5-1	few	ASSQAGTDTQY
TRBV6-1	NA	ASSELQQRGYT
TRBV5-1	NA	ASSSRGLAGFYEQF
TRBV29-1	NA	SVGGTEAF
TRBV9	NA	ASSEGTGGLIHTQY
TRBV6-1	NA	ASSEQVRWDYGYT
TRBV5-1	NA	ASSLNPGVAGETQY
TRBV7-2	NA	ASSPGQATDTQY
TRBV20-1	NA	SASVGNEQF
TRBV5-4	NA	ASSLGNSYEQY
TRBV5-1	NA	ASKYLAGDTGELF
TRBV9	NA	ASSLRWRGTDTQY
TRBV6-1	NA	ASSEYEVNTEAF
TRBV23-1	NA	ASRRRT
TRBV7-8	few	ASSTSERYQETQY
TRBV10-3	NA	ASGAGDNSPLH
TRBV7-2	NA	ASSLAGLAGSGDTQY
TRBV6-5	NA	ASSYGSDGWETQY
TRBV6-1	NA	ASNTGTAFSYGYT
TRBV11-2	NA	ASSRAGSSYNEQF
TRBV30	NA	AWTLKGTDTQY
TRBV18	NA	ASSPGQTVIWPQH
TRBV29-1	NA	SVETPGRFGYEQY
TRBV30	NA	AWSKGGPETQY
TRBV7-8	once	ASSLRSNGETQY
TRBV5-1	once	ASSGLGQLEQY
TRBV18	once	ASSPTGGAGYT